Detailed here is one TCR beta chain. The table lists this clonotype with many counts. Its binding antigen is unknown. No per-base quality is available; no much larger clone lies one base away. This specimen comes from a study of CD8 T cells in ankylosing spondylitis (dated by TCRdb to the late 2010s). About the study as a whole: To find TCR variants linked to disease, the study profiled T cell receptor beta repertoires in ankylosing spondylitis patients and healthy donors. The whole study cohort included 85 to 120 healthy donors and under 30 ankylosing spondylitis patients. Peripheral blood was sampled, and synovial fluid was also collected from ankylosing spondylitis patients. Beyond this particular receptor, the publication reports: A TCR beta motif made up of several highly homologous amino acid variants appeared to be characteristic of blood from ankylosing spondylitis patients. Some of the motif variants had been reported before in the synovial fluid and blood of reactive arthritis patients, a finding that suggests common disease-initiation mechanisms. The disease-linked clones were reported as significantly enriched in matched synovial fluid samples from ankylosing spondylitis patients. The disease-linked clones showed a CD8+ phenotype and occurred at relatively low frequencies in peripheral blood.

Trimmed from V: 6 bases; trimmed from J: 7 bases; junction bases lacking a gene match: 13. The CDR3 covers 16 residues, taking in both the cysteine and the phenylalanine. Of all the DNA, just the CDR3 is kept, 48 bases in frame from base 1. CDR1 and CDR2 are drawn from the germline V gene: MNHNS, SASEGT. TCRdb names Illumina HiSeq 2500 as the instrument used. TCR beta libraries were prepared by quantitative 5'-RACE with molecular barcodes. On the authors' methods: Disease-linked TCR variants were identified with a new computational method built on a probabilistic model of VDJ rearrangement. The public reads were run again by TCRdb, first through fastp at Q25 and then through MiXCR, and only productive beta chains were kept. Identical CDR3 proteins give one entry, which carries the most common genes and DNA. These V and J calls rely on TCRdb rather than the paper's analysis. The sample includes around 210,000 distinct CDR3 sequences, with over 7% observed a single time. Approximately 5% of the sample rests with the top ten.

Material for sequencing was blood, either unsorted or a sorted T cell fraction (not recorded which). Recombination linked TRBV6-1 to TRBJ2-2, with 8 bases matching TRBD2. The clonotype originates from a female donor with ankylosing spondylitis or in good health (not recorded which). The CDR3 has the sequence CASSTLAGSQGGELFF. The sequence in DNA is TGTGCCAGCAGCACCTTAGCGGGAAGCCAAGGCGGGGAGCTGTTTTTT.